What follows describes a single T cell receptor beta chain. These data belong to a study of blood T cell repertoires in COVID-19. At the level of the study: Samples came from the United States, Italy and Spain, spanning acute and convalescent COVID-19. Sources were T cells, B-cell-depleted T cells, or PBMCs; the material itself was cDNA or gDNA.

Measured with immunoSEQ multiplex PCR; TCRdb has only the in-frame clones, and not every one. The sample includes 95,000 to 150,000 clones, 77% seen only once; the top ten take over 6.5%. This TCR came from a human donor in a cohort sampled during active COVID-19. Input material: peripheral blood.

CDR3 in amino acids: CASSLPPVGTSGEQYF. Written as DNA, the CDR3 is TGTGCCAGCAGCCTACCCCCGGTCGGGACATCAGGGGAGCAGTACTTC. The chain couples TRBV11-1 to TRBJ2-7, with D perhaps TRBD1 (6 bases). This CDR3 region has 16 residues. V lost 5 bases to trimming and J lost 7 bases, with 24 bases between them. The germline CDR1 and CDR2 sequences are SGHAT and FQDESV (reference sequence).